The subject of this entry is one T cell receptor (beta chain). Its antigen is unknown. The CDR3 is 15 residues long. The ends were cut back, 0 bases at V and 1 base at J, with 9 bases in the middle. Germline CDR1 reads SGHAT; CDR2 reads FQNNGV. These data come from a study of PD-1 blockade in classical Hodgkin lymphoma. For the study at large: Every 2 weeks, patients had 3 mg/kg nivolumab intravenously. Whole-study findings and limits: Relative to healthy donors, newly diagnosed patients reportedly had lower baseline TCR diversity, which was reported as lower still in relapsed/refractory patients. Underlying causes for the observed repertoire differences were not defined, possibly disease activity or prior therapy.

Clones were sequenced by immunoSEQ multiplex PCR, and TCRdb holds only the in-frame ones, with some missing. The sample lists tens of thousands of clones; around 81% were seen once. Every patient relapsed after autologous stem cell transplantation, and brentuximab vedotin exposure varied. The sequences come from peripheral blood mononuclear cells (PBMCs), collected before the second cycle of nivolumab. The chain links TRBV11-2 to TRBJ1-2; D not resolved. The source is a human donor with classical Hodgkin lymphoma. The CDR3 nucleotides read TGTGCCAGCAGCTTAGACTCGGCTGATAACTATGGCTACACCTTC. Its protein is CASSLDSADNYGYTF.